The clone carrying this T cell receptor beta chain appeared a few times. These data are taken from a study of blood T cells in healthy people across ages. Trimming pared 7 bases from V and 7 bases from J, leaving 17 bases between. Germline V gene lookup returns CDR1 MDHEN and CDR2 SYDVKM. The CDR3 totals 14 residues. A J-beta primer mix and a sample-barcoded 5' primer were used in a second PCR of roughly 6 to 12 cycles. TCRdb recomputed calls from the 5' RACE reads with MiXCR, one row per CDR3 protein. This table holds about 800,000 distinct CDR3 sequences, roughly 25% found once. The same sample was also studied in work on T cells of mothers and their children. That work adds: More than five children and their three healthy Caucasian mothers were the donors.

The sample taken for sequencing was blood. The origin of this receptor is a boy between 10 and 17 years old in good health. This chain connects TRBV28 to TRBJ2-1, with D perhaps matching TRBD1 (6 bases). In DNA form, the CDR3 reads TGTGCCAGCACATTAACAGGGAGTGGAAATGAGCAGTTCTTC. Protein product: CASTLTGSGNEQFF.